Listed below are T cell receptor beta chains from one sample, sequenced in a study of technical replicates of blood from a handful of donors. Generated by immunoSEQ multiplex PCR, the TCRdb table keeps only in-frame clones and is missing some. In the table there are tens of thousands of clones, about nine tenths of which are singletons. The specimen sequenced was T cells isolated from PBMCs. Every receptor here comes from a human donor in good health. Some clones in this sample may be carry-over from other donors' samples. Each CDR3 is given without its conserved first and last residue. Clone size, where shown, is once, few, many, or a class for clones that have expanded.

len,v_gene,abundance,CDR3aa
10,TRBV11-3,-,ASSLEGTMQY
15,TRBV5-5,-,ASSSGRTGRKLETQY
13,TRBV7-3,-,ASSLAGGHYNEQF
13,TRBV7-9,-,ASSSLWMGAAGYT
12,TRBV30,once,AWSKETVNQPQH
13,TRBV5-1,-,ASSWQEGGTDTQY
13,TRBV18,-,ASSPTAGGLETQY
14,TRBV7-9,-,ASSALGQGANSPLH
14,TRBV4-1,-,ASSQELTYYNSPLH
12,TRBV28,once,ASSFSGNRKTQY
13,TRBV5-4,-,ASSLEADSSYEQY
13,TRBV19,-,ASSRLAGVLSEQY
11,TRBV7-8,-,ASRTGSQETQY
12,TRBV19,-,ASSIGTGGYGYT
12,TRBV18,-,ASSPPGQDTEAF
15,TRBV27,-,ASSFLDRGHINYGYT
13,TRBV5-1,-,ASSWGLQIYNEQF
11,TRBV29-1,-,SVETGSGNTIY
12,TRBV4-3,-,ASSLGQANTEAF
15,TRBV21-1,-,ASSNPAGQGHTDTQY
13,TRBV6-1,once,ASTGLTQAPHGYT
10,TRBV4-1,-,ASSQGTGGKF
14,TRBV7-8,-,ASSHGRTGRYNEQF
14,TRBV28,-,ASSFSGRAVEREQY
12,TRBV25-1,-,ASSEWLNQETQY
11,TRBV6-1,-,ASRGTELRAAF
12,TRBV7-9,once,ASSLFTGSGELF
14,TRBV6-5,-,ASSYQGTANAYEQY
12,TRBV5-6,-,ASSFWQGPETQY
12,TRBV27,-,ASSLRQGNQPQH
12,TRBV7-9,-,ASSPGGLPTEAF
12,TRBV7-6,once,ASSQEQGDDEQY
12,TRBV19,once,ASSISRDWETQY
11,TRBV29-1,-,SVIGTEGNIQY
14,TRBV28,-,ASSLLTSGNYNEQF
13,TRBV27,-,ASSLGGTVNTEAF
12,TRBV4-2,-,ASSQDVENSPLH
11,TRBV12-5,-,ASALTGSYGYT
10,TRBV19,-,ASSDGTAEQY
13,TRBV27,-,ASSPTGQGIYEQY
10,TRBV19,-,ASRQSTDTQY
11,TRBV12-5,-,ASGGQGETEAF
12,TRBV5-1,-,ASSSSGRYDEQF
11,TRBV6-1,-,ASSETSVYEQY
12,TRBV5-4,-,ASSRTGINEKLF